This T cell receptor (beta chain) was documented in a study of early T cells in non-severe SARS-CoV-2 infection. Study summary: Chains from this unsorted whole-blood bulk RNA could not be paired. Study-wide findings and caveats: Reliance on VDJdb matching favored anti-spike CD8 responses; private and CD4 specificities were missed.

V lost 3 bases, J lost 4 bases, and 9 bases lay in between. Per the germline V gene, CDR1 is MNHEY and CDR2 is SMNVEV (reference sequence). The CDR3 contains 13 residues. Unique molecular identifiers were affixed to single, distinct cDNA molecules. TCRdb independently ran MiXCR on the 5' RACE reads; one entry per CDR3 protein. The sample shows over 90,000 distinct CDR3 sequences, about an eighth of them seen only once. Only a few counts were recorded for this clonotype. Its specificity is unknown. This receptor was identified in an adult who was a healthcare worker with PCR-confirmed SARS-CoV-2 infection or an uninfected control (not recorded which). The chain couples TRBV27 to TRBJ2-5; D uncertain. The sample taken for sequencing was whole blood. In DNA, the CDR3 is TGTGCCAGCAGTTTTTCGGGTCGAGAGACCCAGTACTTC. Residues: CASSFSGRETQYF.